The rows below give T cell receptor beta chains drawn from one sample of a study of T-cell memory formation after mild COVID-19. A single record per CDR3 protein comes from TCRdb applying MiXCR to the 5' RACE reads. This sample has 550,000 to 700,000 distinct CDR3 sequences, with about a sixth found just once. Sequenced sample: PBMCs or a T cell subset sorted from them (not recorded which). These TCRs come from an adult woman who had mild COVID-19 (a few samples of this study predate the infection). Cell type and time point are not known. Each CDR3 is given with its conserved first and last residue. The D gene is left open where the match is weak. Some rows mark clone size as missing; the rest say once, few, many or name a class of expanded clone.

d_call clone_size j_call v_call cdr3_nt cdr3_aa
TRBD2 - TRBJ2-1 TRBV7-9 TGTGCCAGCAGCTCAGTTGGCGGGAGGTCGGAGGGTGAGCAGTTCTTC CASSSVGGRSEGEQFF
- many TRBJ2-5 TRBV12-3/TRBV12-4 TGTGCCAGCAGTTTAGCGGGAGTCTCCGAGACCCAGTACTTC CASSLAGVSETQYF
- - TRBJ2-3 TRBV3-1 TGTGCCAGCAGCCAAGGACCACCACCTTCACCAGATACGCAGTATTTT CASSQGPPPSPDTQYF
- - TRBJ1-1 TRBV7-9 TGTGCCAGCAGCTCGATTGGACAGTTCCCAGAAGCTTTCTTT CASSSIGQFPEAFF
TRBD1 - TRBJ2-3 TRBV18 TGTGCCAGCTCGCGGGGGACAGGGTGGACAGATACGCAGTATTTT CASSRGTGWTDTQYF
- - TRBJ2-5 TRBV19 TGTGCCAGTAGTATAGTAGAACAGGGCCAGAAAGAGACCCAGTACTTC CASSIVEQGQKETQYF
- few TRBJ1-5 TRBV9 TGTGCCAGCAGCGTAGCTGGGCTTAGCAATCAGCCCCAGCATTTT CASSVAGLSNQPQHF
- - TRBJ1-2 TRBV5-5 TGTGCCAGCAGCTTGTCCGGGAAGTGGAACTATGGCTACACCTTC CASSLSGKWNYGYTF
TRBD2 few TRBJ2-3 TRBV7-2 TGTGCCAGCAGCCAGATAGCGGGATTAGATACGCAGTATTTT CASSQIAGLDTQYF
- - TRBJ2-5 TRBV9 TGTGCCAGCAGCCCTTATGGGTCGGTGGAGGCCCAGTACTTC CASSPYGSVEAQYF
TRBD1 - TRBJ1-1 TRBV7-8 TGTGCCAGCAGCTTAGCCCTCGGACAGGTTAACACTGAAGCTTTCTTT CASSLALGQVNTEAFF